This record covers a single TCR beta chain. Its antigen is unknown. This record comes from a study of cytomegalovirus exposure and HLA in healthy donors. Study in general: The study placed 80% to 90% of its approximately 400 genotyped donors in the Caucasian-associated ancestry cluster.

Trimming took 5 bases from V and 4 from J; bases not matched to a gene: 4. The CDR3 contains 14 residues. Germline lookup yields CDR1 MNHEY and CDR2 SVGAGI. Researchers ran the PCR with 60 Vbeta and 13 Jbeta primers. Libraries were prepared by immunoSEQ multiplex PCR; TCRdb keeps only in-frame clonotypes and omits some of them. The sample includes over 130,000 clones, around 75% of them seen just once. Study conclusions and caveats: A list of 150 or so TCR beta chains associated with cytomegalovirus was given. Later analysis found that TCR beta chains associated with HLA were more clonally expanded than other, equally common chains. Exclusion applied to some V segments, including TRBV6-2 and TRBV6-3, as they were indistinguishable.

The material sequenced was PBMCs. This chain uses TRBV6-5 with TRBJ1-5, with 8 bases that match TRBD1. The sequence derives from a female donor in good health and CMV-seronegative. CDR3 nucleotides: TGTGCCAGCAGTGCCGGGACAGGTAATCAGCCCCAGCATTTT. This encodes CASSAGTGNQPQHF.